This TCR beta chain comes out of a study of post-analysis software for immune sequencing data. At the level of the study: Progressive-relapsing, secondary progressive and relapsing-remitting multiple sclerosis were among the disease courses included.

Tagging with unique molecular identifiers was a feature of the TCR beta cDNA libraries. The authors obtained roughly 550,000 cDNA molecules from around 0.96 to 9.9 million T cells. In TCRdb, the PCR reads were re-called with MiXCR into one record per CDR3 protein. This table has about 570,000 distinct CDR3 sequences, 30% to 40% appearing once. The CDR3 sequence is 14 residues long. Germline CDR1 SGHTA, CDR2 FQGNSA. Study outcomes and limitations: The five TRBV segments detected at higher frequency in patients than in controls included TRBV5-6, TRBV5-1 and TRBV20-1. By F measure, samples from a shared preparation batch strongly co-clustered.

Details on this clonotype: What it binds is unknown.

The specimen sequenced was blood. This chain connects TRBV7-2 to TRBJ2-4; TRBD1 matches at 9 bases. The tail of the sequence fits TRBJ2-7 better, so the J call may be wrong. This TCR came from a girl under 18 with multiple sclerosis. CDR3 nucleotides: TGTGCCAGCAGCTTAGACAGGGGGCGATCCGAGCAGTACTTC. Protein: CASSLDRGRSEQYF.